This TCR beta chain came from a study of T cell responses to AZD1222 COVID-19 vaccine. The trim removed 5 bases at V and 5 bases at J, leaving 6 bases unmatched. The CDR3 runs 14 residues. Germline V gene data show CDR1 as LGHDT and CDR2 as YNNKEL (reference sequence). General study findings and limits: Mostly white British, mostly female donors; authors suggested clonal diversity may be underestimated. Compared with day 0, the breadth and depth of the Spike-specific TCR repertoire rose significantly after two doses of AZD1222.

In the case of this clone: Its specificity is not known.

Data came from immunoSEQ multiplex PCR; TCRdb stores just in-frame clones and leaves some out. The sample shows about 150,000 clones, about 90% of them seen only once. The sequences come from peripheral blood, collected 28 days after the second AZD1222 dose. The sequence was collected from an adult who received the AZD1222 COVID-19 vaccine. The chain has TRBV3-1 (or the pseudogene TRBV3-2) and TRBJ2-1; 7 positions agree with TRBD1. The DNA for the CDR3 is TGTGCCAGCAGCTTCGGGACAGAGAACAATGAGCAGTTCTTC. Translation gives CASSFGTENNEQFF.